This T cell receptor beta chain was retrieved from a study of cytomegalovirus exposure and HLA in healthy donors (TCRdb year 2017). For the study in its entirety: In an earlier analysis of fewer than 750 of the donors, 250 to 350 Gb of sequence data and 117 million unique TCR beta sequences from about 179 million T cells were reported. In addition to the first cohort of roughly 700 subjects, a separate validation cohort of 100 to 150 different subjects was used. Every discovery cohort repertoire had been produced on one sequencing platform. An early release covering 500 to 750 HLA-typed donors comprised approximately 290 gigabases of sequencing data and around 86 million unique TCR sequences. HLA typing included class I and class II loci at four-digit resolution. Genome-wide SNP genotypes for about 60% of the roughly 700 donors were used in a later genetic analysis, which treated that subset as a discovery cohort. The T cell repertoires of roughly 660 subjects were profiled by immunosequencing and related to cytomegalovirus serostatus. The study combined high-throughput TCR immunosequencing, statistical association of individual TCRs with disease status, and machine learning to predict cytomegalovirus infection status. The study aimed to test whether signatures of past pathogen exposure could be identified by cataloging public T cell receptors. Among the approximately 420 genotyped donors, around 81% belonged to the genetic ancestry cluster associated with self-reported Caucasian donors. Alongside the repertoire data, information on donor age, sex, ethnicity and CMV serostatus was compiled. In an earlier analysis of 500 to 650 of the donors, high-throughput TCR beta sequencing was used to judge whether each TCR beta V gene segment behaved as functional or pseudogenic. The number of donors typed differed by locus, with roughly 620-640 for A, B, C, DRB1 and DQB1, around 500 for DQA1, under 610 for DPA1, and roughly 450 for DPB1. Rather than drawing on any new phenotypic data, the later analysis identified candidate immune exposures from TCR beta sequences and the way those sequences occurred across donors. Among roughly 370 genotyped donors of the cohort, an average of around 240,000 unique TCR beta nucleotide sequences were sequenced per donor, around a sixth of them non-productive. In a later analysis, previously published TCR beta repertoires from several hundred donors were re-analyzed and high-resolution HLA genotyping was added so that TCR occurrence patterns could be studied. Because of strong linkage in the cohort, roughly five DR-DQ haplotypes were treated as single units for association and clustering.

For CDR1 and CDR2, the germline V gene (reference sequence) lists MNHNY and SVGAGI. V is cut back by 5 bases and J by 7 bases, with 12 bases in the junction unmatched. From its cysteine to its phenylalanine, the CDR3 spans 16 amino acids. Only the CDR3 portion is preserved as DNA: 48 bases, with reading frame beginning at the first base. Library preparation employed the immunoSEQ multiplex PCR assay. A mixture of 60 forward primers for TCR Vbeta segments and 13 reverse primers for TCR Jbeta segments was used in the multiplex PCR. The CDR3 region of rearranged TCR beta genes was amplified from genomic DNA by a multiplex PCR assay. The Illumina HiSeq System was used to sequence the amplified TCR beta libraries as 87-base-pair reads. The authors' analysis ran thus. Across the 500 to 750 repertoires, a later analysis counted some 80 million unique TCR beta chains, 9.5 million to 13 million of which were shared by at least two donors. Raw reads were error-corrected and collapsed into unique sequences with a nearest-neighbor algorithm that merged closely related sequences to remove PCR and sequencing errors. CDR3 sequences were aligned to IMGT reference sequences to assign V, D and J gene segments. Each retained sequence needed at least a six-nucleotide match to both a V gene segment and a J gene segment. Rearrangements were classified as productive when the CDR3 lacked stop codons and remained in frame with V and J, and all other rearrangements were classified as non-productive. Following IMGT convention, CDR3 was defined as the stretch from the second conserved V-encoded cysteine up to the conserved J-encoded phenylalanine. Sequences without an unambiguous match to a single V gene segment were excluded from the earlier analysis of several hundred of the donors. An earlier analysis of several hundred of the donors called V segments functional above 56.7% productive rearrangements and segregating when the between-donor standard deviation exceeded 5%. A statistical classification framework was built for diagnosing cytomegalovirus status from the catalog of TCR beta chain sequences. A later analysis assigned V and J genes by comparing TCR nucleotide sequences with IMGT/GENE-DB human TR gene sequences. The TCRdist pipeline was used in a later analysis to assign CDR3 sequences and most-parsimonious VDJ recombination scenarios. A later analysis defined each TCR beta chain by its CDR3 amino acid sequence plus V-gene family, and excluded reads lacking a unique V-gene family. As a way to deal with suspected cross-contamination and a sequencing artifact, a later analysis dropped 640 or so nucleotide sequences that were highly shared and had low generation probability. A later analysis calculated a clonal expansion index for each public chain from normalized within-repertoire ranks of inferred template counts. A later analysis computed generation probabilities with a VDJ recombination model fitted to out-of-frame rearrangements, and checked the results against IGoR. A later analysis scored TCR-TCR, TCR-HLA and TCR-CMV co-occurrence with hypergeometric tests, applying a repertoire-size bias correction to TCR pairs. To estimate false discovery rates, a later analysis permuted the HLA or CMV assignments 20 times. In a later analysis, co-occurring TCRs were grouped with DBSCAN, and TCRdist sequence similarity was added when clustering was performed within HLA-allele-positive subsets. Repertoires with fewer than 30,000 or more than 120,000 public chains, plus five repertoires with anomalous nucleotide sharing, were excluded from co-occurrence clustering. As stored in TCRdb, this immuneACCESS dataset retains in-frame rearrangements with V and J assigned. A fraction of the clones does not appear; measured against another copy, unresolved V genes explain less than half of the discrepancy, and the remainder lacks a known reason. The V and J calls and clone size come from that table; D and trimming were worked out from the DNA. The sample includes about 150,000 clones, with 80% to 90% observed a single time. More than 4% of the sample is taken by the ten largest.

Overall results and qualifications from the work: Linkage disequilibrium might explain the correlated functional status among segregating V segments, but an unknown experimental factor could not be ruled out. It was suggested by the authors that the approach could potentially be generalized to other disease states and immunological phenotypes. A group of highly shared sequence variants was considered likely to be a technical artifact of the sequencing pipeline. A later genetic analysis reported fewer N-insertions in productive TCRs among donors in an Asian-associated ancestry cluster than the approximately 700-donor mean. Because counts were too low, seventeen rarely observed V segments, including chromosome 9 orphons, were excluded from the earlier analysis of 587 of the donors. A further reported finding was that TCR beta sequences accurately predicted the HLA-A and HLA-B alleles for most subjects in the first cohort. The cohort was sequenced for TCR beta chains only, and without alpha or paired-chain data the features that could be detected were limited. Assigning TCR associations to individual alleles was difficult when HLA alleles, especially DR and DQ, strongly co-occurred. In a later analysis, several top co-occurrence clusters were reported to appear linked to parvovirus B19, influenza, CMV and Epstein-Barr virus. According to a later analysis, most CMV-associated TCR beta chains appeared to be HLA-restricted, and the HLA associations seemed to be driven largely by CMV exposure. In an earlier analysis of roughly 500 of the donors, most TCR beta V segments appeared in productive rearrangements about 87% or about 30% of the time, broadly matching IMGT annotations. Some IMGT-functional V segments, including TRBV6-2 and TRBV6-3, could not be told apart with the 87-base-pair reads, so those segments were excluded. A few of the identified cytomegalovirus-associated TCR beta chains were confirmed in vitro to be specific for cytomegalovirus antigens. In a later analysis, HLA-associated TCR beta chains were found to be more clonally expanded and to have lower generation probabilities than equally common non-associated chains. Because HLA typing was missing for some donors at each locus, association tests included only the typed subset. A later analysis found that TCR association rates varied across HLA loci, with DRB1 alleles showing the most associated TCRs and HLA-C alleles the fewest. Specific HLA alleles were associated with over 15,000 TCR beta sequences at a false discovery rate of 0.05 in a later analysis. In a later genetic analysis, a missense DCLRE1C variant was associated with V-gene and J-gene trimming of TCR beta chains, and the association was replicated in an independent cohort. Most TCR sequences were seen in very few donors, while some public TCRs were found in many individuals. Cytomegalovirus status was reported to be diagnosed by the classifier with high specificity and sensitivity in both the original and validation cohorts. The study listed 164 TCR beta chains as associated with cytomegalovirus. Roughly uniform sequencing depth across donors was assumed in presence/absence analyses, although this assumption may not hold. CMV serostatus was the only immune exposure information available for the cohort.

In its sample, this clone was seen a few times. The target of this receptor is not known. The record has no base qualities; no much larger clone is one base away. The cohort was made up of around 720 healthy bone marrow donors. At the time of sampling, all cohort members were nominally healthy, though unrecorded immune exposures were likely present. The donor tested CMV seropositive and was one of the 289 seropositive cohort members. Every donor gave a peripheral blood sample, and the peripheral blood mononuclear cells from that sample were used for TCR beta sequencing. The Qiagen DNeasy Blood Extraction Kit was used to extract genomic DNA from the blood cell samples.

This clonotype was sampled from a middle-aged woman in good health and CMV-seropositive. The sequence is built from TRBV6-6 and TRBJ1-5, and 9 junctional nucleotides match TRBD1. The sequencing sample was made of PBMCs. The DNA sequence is TGTGCCAGCAGTCGCCGGACAGGGGAGAAGTGGCAGCCCCAGCATTTT. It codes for CASSRRTGEKWQPQHF.